These T cell receptor beta chains were read from a single sample in a study of T cell changes during pregnancy in multiple sclerosis. Here immunoSEQ multiplex PCR was the method, and the copy in TCRdb shows in-frame clones only, minus some. Counted here are 55,000 to 85,000 clones, roughly 92% occurring once; the ten biggest clones make up less than 2%. The input for sequencing was peripheral blood, taken in the second trimester of pregnancy. These receptor sequences come from a female donor with multiple sclerosis, enrolled in a pregnancy study. Both conserved end residues are part of each CDR3. A D gene is named only where the DNA matches it firmly. Clone size is shown for a subset of rows, as once, few, many or a class of expanded clone.

-,TRBJ2-5,TRBD2,TRBV2,14,CASRGSGSRETQYF,TGTGCCAGCAGAGGTAGCGGGAGTAGAGAGACCCAGTACTTC
-,TRBJ2-7,TRBD2,TRBV19,14,CASSSGGSSYEQYF,TGTGCCAGTAGTTCGGGGGGGAGCTCCTACGAGCAGTACTTC
-,TRBJ2-1,TRBD2,TRBV10-3,17,CAIRAPSAGGRINEQFF,TGTGCCATCAGAGCCCCATCAGCGGGGGGGCGGATCAATGAGCAGTTCTTC
once,TRBJ2-1,TRBD2,TRBV18,13,CASSPSGGNEQFF,TGTGCCAGCTCACCTAGCGGGGGCAATGAGCAGTTCTTC
-,TRBJ2-1,TRBD2,TRBV15,17,CATSTWTSGFSYNEQFF,TGTGCCACCAGCACATGGACTAGCGGATTCTCCTACAATGAGCAGTTCTTC
-,TRBJ1-3,-,TRBV19,15,CASDKGFGVGNTIYF,TGTGCCAGTGACAAAGGATTCGGTGTGGGAAACACCATATATTTT
-,TRBJ2-7,TRBD2,TRBV6-5,15,CASSYTLAGAYEQYF,TGTGCCAGCAGTTACACACTAGCGGGGGCCTACGAGCAGTACTTC
-,TRBJ2-1,-,TRBV7-3,15,CASSRQGTLGYEQFF,TGTGCCAGCAGCCGCCAGGGGACACTAGGTTATGAGCAGTTCTTC
-,TRBJ1-4,TRBD1,TRBV5-6,18,CASSLYGTGGSVGEKLFF,TGTGCCAGCAGCTTGTACGGGACAGGGGGATCGGTTGGCGAAAAACTGTTTTTT
-,TRBJ2-7,TRBD2,TRBV7-9,15,CASSPGTSGTYEQYF,TGTGCCAGCAGCCCGGGGACTAGCGGCACCTACGAGCAGTACTTC
-,TRBJ2-7,TRBD1,TRBV7-9,13,CASSLTGQGLWYF,TGTGCCAGCAGCTTAACGGGACAGGGACTATGGTACTTC
-,TRBJ2-3,TRBD2,TRBV15,17,CATSRDLGTSGKDTQYF,TGTGCCACCAGCAGAGATCTCGGGACTAGCGGGAAAGATACGCAGTATTTT
-,TRBJ1-1,TRBD1,TRBV6-5,13,CASRPTGGTEAFF,TGTGCCAGCAGACCCACAGGGGGCACTGAAGCTTTCTTT
-,TRBJ2-1,TRBD1,TRBV2,17,CASSTNRQGTGTNEQFF,TGTGCCAGCAGTACCAATCGACAGGGGACAGGTACAAATGAGCAGTTCTTC
-,TRBJ2-3,TRBD2,TRBV27,16,CASSITSGASTDTQYF,TGTGCCAGCAGTATTACTAGCGGAGCTAGCACAGATACGCAGTATTTT
-,TRBJ2-5,TRBD2,TRBV19,18,CASNNRHSTSGSQETQYF,TGTGCCAGTAATAATCGGCATTCGACTAGCGGGAGCCAAGAGACCCAGTACTTC
-,TRBJ2-2,-,TRBV6-1,15,CASIPMGGGTGELFF,TGTGCCAGCATCCCGATGGGCGGAGGGACCGGGGAGCTGTTTTTT
-,TRBJ2-7,-,TRBV5-1,15,CASAMGGRAKEEQYF,TGCGCCAGCGCGATGGGGGGGCGCGCAAAGGAGGAGCAGTACTTC
-,TRBJ2-1,TRBD2,TRBV7-3,19,CASSLSLAGGPSTYNEQFF,TGTGCCAGCAGCTTATCACTAGCGGGAGGACCATCTACCTACAATGAGCAGTTCTTC
-,TRBJ2-5,TRBD2,TRBV7-6,13,CASSSGGVKTQYF,TGTGCCAGTTCTAGCGGGGGGGTAAAGACCCAGTACTTC
-,TRBJ1-1,-,TRBV7-3,15,CASSLRGLENTEAFF,TGTGCCAGCAGCTTAAGAGGCTTAGAGAACACTGAAGCTTTCTTT
-,TRBJ2-5,-,TRBV5-1,14,CASSLGGPQETQYF,TGCGCCAGCAGCTTGGGGGGGCCCCAAGAGACCCAGTACTTC
-,TRBJ2-7,-,TRBV29-1,11,CSARDSYEQYF,TGCAGCGCCAGGGATTCCTACGAGCAGTACTTC